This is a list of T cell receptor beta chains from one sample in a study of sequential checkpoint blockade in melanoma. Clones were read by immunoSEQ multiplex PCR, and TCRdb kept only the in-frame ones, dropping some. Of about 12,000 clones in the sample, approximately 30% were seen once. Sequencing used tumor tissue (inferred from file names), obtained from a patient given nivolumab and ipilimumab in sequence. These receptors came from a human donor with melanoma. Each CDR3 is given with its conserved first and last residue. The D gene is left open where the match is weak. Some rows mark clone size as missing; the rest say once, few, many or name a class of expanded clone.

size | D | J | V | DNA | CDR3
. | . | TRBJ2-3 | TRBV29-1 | TGCAGCGTTGAAGATCGTTTCGACTCCACAGATACGCAGTATTTT | CSVEDRFDSTDTQYF
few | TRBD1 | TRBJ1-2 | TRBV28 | TGTGCCAGCAGTTTCTGGGGACAGGGGGCGCATGGCTACACCTTC | CASSFWGQGAHGYTF
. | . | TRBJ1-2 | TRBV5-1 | TGCGCCAGCAGCTTGGGGGCAGGCTCCCAGTATGGCTACACCTTC | CASSLGAGSQYGYTF
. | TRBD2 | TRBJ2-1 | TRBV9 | TGTGCCAGCAGCCTTCAGCGGGGGAGGGATGAGCAGTTCTTC | CASSLQRGRDEQFF
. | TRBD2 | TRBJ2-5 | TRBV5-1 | TGCGCCAGCAGCTTGGGGCTAGCGGGGGGGACGACGGAGACCCAGTACTTC | CASSLGLAGGTTETQYF
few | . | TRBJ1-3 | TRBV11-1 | TGTGCCAGCAGCCCATGGTTGAGGGCTGGAAACACCATATATTTT | CASSPWLRAGNTIYF
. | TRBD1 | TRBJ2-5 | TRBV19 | TGTGCCAGTAGGTTCACAGGGGGACTCGGCCAAGAGACCCAGTACTTC | CASRFTGGLGQETQYF
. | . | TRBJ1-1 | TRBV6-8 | TGTGCCAGCAGTCCCCTCCAGTTCGGGAAAGCTTTCTTT | CASSPLQFGKAFF
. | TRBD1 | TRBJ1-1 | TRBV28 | TGTGCCAGCAGCCTGACAGGGGCGAGTACTGAAGCTTTCTTT | CASSLTGASTEAFF
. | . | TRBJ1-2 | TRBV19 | TGTGCCAGTATCCCCGGACAGAGTAATTCCTATGGCTACACCTTC | CASIPGQSNSYGYTF
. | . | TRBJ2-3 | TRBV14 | TGTGCCAGCAGCTCCCACAGACTAGGGAACCTATTGGGTACGCAGTATTTT | CASSSHRLGNLLGTQYF
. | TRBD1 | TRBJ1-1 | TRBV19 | TGTGCCAGTATTGGGACAGGGGCGAACACTGAAGCTTTCTTT | CASIGTGANTEAFF
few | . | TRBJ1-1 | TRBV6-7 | TGTGCCAGCAGCCAGGTGGCCACTGAAGCTTTCTTT | CASSQVATEAFF
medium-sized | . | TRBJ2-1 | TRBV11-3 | TGTGCCAGCAGCCCACCGGGTATTCAGTCCTACAATGAGCAGTTCTTC | CASSPPGIQSYNEQFF
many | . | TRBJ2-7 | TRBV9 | TGTGCCAGCAGCGTAGGACAGTCCTACGAGCAGTACTTC | CASSVGQSYEQYF
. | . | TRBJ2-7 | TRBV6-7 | TGTGCCAGCAGTTTCACCTACGAGCAGTACTTC | CASSFTYEQYF
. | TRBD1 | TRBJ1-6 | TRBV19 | TGTGCCAGTAGTATTCCCGGACAGGGGACGCCCTTGAGGAATTCACCCCTCCACTTT | CASSIPGQGTPLRNSPLHF
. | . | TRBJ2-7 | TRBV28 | TGTGCCAGCAGCTCCGGATACGGGACCTACGAGCAGTACTTC | CASSSGYGTYEQYF
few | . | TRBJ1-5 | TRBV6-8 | TGTGCCATTCTGAGGGAGGGAAGCAATCAGCCCCAGCATTTT | CAILREGSNQPQHF
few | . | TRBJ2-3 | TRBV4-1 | TGCGCCAGCAGCTTGGAGGGAGATACGCAGTATTTT | CASSLEGDTQYF
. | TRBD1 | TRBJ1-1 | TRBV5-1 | TGCGCCAGCAGGCCCTGGGACAGGGTGATAACTGAAGCTTTCTTT | CASRPWDRVITEAFF
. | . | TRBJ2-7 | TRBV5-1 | TGCGCCAGCAGCTTGGGAGGGGGAGGTTTCTACGAGCAGTACTTC | CASSLGGGGFYEQYF
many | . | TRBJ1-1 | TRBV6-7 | TGTGCCAGCAGTTACTCAGGGGGCACTGAAGCTTTCTTT | CASSYSGGTEAFF
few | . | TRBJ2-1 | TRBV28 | TGTGCCAGCTATCGTGGGGATGTAACTACTCCTCTCTACAATGAGCAGTTCTTC | CASYRGDVTTPLYNEQFF
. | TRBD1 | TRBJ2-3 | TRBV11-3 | TGTGCCAGCAGCTTACCCCGGGACAGACTTAGCACAGATACGCAGTATTTT | CASSLPRDRLSTDTQYF
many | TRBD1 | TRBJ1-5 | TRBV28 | TGTGCCAGCAGTTTAGGGACAGGGGGCGCCGAGGGGCCCCAGCATTTT | CASSLGTGGAEGPQHF
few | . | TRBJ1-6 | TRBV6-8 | TGTGCCAGCAGTATCCAGGGGTGGTCACCCCTCCACTTT | CASSIQGWSPLHF
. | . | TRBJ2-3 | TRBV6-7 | TGTGCCATCAGAGCAGGAAAAAGCACAGATACGCAGTATTTT | CAIRAGKSTDTQYF
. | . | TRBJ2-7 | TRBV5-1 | TGCGCCAGCAGCCGGGGCGGGTTAGGCTACGAGCAGTACTTC | CASSRGGLGYEQYF
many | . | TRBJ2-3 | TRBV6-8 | TGTGCCAGCAGAATACCTAGCACAGATACGCAGTATTTT | CASRIPSTDTQYF
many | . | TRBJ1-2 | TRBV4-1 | TGCGCCAGCAGCCAAGATTCATCGAACTATGGCTACACCTTC | CASSQDSSNYGYTF
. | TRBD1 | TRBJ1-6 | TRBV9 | TGTGCCAGCAGCGCGGGACAGATCTATAATTCACCCCTCCACTTT | CASSAGQIYNSPLHF
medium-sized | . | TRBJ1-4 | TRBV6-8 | TGTGCCAGCTCACAAGTTGCAACTAATGAAAAACTGTTTTTT | CASSQVATNEKLFF
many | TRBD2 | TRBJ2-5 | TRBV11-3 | TGTGCCAGCAGCTTAGGACTAGCGGTGCCCCAAGAGACCCAGTACTTC | CASSLGLAVPQETQYF
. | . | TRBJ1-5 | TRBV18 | TGTGCCAGCTCACCCTTAGGGGAGGGCGAAAATCAGCCCCAGCATTTT | CASSPLGEGENQPQHF
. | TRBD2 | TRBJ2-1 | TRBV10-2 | TGCGCCAGCATGGGTAGCGGGGGGGAAAAAGACAATGAGCAGTTCTTC | CASMGSGGEKDNEQFF
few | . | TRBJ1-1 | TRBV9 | TGTGCCAGCCTTAGACAGAACACTGAAGCTTTCTTT | CASLRQNTEAFF
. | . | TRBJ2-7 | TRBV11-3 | TGTGCCAGCAGCTTAAGGCCGGGGGCCTCCTACGAGCAGTACTTC | CASSLRPGASYEQYF
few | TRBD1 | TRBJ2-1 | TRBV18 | TGTGCCAGCTCGCTTGGACAGGGGAGGAATGAGCAGTTCTTC | CASSLGQGRNEQFF
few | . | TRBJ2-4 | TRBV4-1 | TGCGCCAGCAGCCAAGATAGAGTAGGCATTCAGTACTTC | CASSQDRVGIQYF
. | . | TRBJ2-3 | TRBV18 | TGTGCCAGCTCACCAACAGGAGATACGCAGTATTTT | CASSPTGDTQYF
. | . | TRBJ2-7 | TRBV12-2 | TGTGCCAGTCGCGGGGGGGGCTCCTCCTACGAGCAGTACTTC | CASRGGGSSYEQYF
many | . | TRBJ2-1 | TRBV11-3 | TGTGCCAGCAGCTCCCTGAGCCTCGGGGAGACTCAGTTCTTC | CASSSLSLGETQFF
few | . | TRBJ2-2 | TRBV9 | TGTGCCAGCAGTGAAAGGTCCGGGGAGCTGTTTTTT | CASSERSGELFF